This TCR beta chain was identified during a study of blood T cell repertoires in COVID-19. Looking at the study overall: The United States, Italy and Spain provided the acute and convalescent COVID-19 samples. From T cells, B-cell-depleted T cells, or PBMCs came the material, which was cDNA or gDNA.

As handled by the study authors: Amplified reference gene primers provided the basis for estimating nucleated cell counts. Generated by immunoSEQ multiplex PCR, the TCRdb table keeps only in-frame clones and is missing some. The V and J calls and clone size are taken from that table; D and trimming were inferred from the DNA. The sample holds about 21,000 clones, 70% to 90% seen once. The CDR3 is made up of 15 amino acids. V lost 1 base to trimming and J lost 1 base, with 10 bases between them. Germline V CDR1 and CDR2: LGHDT, YNNKEL (reference sequence). Sample: peripheral blood. The receptor's source is a man in his sixties or seventies with acute or convalescent COVID-19. This chain links TRBV3-1 (or the pseudogene TRBV3-2) with TRBJ1-1; no clear D. This chain's CDR3 is CASSQGPTGNTEAFF. DNA for the CDR3: TGTGCCAGCAGCCAAGGCCCTACGGGGAACACTGAAGCTTTCTTT.